One sample yielded the 31 T cell receptor beta chains listed below, sequenced in a study of tumor and adjacent non-tumor tissue in lung cancer. This sample's RNA came from whole unsorted tissue. The library came from three nested PCR rounds adapted from ARM-PCR protocols. Using its own MiXCR run on the multiplex PCR reads, TCRdb lists one record per CDR3 protein. This table has some 93,000 distinct CDR3 sequences, 67% appearing once. The specimen was lung tumor tissue. Receptors originate from a man in his 60s with non-small cell lung cancer.

This clonotype was observed many times. The chain combines TRBV20-1 with TRBJ2-1, with a weak D call TRBD1 (5 bases). The CDR3 has 14 amino acids. V lost 0 bases and J lost 0, with 6 bases in between. Per germline, CDR1 DFQATT and CDR2 SNEGSKA (reference sequence). CDR3 amino acids: CSARDDSSYNEQFF. CDR3 nucleotide sequence: TGCAGTGCTAGAGATGACAGCTCCTACAATGAGCAGTTCTTC.

This clonotype showed up many times. V is TRBV12-5 and J is TRBJ2-2, with 7 nucleotides matching TRBD2. Germline V CDR1 and CDR2: LGHNT, FRNRAP. Losses at the gene ends were 6 bases for V and 0 bases for J; bases not matched to a gene: 4. CDR3 size: 15 residues. The CDR3 sequence: CASGTAGTNTGELFF. The CDR3 nucleotides are TGTGCTAGTGGAACAGCGGGAACGAACACCGGGGAGCTGTTTTTT. The entire variable domain, with the rest obtained from reference TRBV12-5 and TRBJ2-2, is as follows: DARVTQTPRHKVTEMGQEVTMRCQPILGHNTVFWYRQTMMQGLELLAYFRNRAPLDDSGMPKDRFSAEMPDATLATLKIQPSEPRDSAVYFCASGTAGTNTGELFFGEGSRLTVL.

The rearrangement links TRBV6-5 to TRBJ2-5; D unresolved. The CDR3 sequence is 16 residues long. The V end was cut by 0 bases, the J end by 3 bases, with 14 bases between. The germline V gene encodes CDR1 MNHEY and CDR2 SVGAGI. The CDR3 DNA reads as TGTGCCAGCAGTTACTCACTTCTGCCAGGAAAAGAGACCCAGTACTTC. Its protein product is CASSYSLLPGKETQYF.

This clonotype turned up a few times. V is TRBV7-8 and J is TRBJ2-1; perhaps TRBD2 as D (6 bases). Germline CDR1 is SGHVS and CDR2 is FQNEAQ. The CDR3 consists of 17 residues. V lost 4 bases and J lost 3, with 19 bases in between. This chain's CDR3 is CASSSGAARAGYNEQFF. DNA of the CDR3: TGTGCCAGCAGCTCGGGAGCTGCCAGGGCCGGCTACAATGAGCAGTTCTTC.

V is TRBV11-2 and J is TRBJ2-1; unclear D gene. The CDR3 is 13 amino acids. Per the germline V gene, CDR1 is SGHAT and CDR2 is FQNNGV. Trimming stripped 2 bases from V and 13 bases from J, with 15 bases between. The CDR3 region has the DNA TGTGCCAGCAGCTTAAGGTTTGATACCAGACAGTTCTTC. It encodes CASSLRFDTRQFF. Variable domain in full (rest from reference TRBV11-2 and TRBJ2-1): EAGVAQSPRYKIIEKRQSVAFWCNPISGHATLYWYQQILGQGPKLLIQFQNNGVVDDSQLPKDRFSAERLKGVDSTLKIQPAKLEDSAVYLCASSLRFDTRQFFGPGTRLTVL.

The rearrangement links TRBV4-3 to TRBJ1-2; D unclear. The CDR3 has 15 amino acids. V was trimmed by 6 bases and J by 0 bases, leaving 14 bases between them. Per the germline V gene, CDR1 is LGHNA and CDR2 is YSLEER. The DNA for the CDR3 is TGCGCCAGCAGGCCCCCCAGCTCTGCTAACTATGGCTACACCTTC. Its translation is CASRPPSSANYGYTF.

V and J are TRBV11-2 and TRBJ1-4, with 11 bases that match TRBD1. V lost 0 bases, J lost 7 bases, and 7 bases stayed unmatched. This CDR3 comprises 17 residues. The germline V gene has CDR1 SGHAT and CDR2 FQNNGV. The CDR3 nucleotides are TGTGCCAGCAGCTTAGACACAACCGGGACAGGGGGTGAAAAACTGTTTTTT. Its translation is CASSLDTTGTGGEKLFF.

Of note for this clonotype: A much larger clonotype is one base distant, so this may be a read error. J is TRBJ2-6 and V is TRBV20-1; the match to TRBD1 covers 8 bases. Trimming removed 7 bases from V and 2 bases from J; junction bases left unmatched: 4. The CDR3 runs 14 residues. Germline CDR1 is DFQATT and CDR2 is SNEGSKA (reference sequence). The CDR3 DNA is TGCAGTGTTCTGGACAGGGCTGGGGCCAACGTCCTGACTTTC. Translated, it gives CSVLDRAGANVLTF.

The chain recombines TRBV11-1 with TRBJ2-2; D is uncertain. Germline CDR1 and CDR2: SGHAT and FQDESV (reference sequence). This CDR3 region has 13 residues. CDR3 residues: CTSSFEMTRELFF. The DNA for the CDR3 is TGTACAAGCAGCTTTGAAATGACCAGGGAGCTGTTTTTT.

A note on this clonotype: A much larger clone differs by one base, so this may be a read error. V usage is TRBV28 and J usage is TRBJ1-6; D is unclear. Germline V gene sequence: CDR1 MDHEN, CDR2 SYDVKM. CDR3 length: 12 amino acids. Trimming removed 10 bases at V and 6 bases at J, with 10 bases between. This CDR3 reads CAIGHANSPLHF. The CDR3 DNA sequence: TGTGCCATAGGGCATGCTAATTCACCCCTCCACTTT.

This clonotype has a handful of counts. This may arise from a read error, as a much more abundant clone is one base away. V is TRBV10-1 and J is TRBJ1-1; D might be TRBD1 (5 bases). V was pared by 6 bases and J by 4 bases, with 18 bases between. Germline lookup yields CDR1 WNHNN and CDR2 SYGVQD (reference sequence). CDR3 length: 15 residues. The CDR3 DNA is TGCGCCAGCAGACGGGACGGGGGAATGGGCACTGAAGCTTTCTTT. This gives the protein CASRRDGGMGTEAFF.

Concerning this clonotype itself: No conserved phenylalanine or tryptophan ends this CDR3, so it is likely a read error. This chain links TRBV12-3 or TRBV12-4 with TRBJ2-1; TRBD2 is a possible D gene (6 bases). CDR3 length: 12 amino acids. DNA of the CDR3: TGTGCCAGAAGTTTAACCCGGGGGGAGCAGTTCTCC. It encodes CARSLTRGEQFS.

In this sample, this clonotype turned up a few times. The chain is built from TRBV12-3 or TRBV12-4 and TRBJ2-1; maybe TRBD1 (5 bases). Between the trimmed V and J ends, which lost 6 bases and 6 bases, there was a span of 9 bases. The CDR3 runs 12 residues. The CDR3 nucleotides read TGTGCCAGCAGCTGGGGCGGCAATGAGCAGTTCTTC. Amino acid sequence: CASSWGGNEQFF.

This clonotype was recorded once. It may be a read error: a sequence one base away is much more abundant. This chain links TRBV20-1 with TRBJ2-1; D is ambiguous. Germline assignment: CDR1 DFQATT and CDR2 SNEGSKA (reference sequence). The CDR3 has 14 amino acids. CDR3 DNA: TGCAGCCTTCACCCGGCAAAAAAGTACAATGAGCAGCTCTTC. Its protein product is CSLHPAKKYNEQLF.

This clonotype was picked up many times. This chain links TRBV12-3 or TRBV12-4 with TRBJ2-3, with D possibly being TRBD2 (6 bases). Between the trimmed V and J ends, which lost 6 bases and 7 bases, there was a span of 26 bases. CDR3 length: 17 residues. The CDR3 sequence: CASRRGLQYRERNTQYF. CDR3 nucleotide sequence: TGTGCCAGCAGGCGAGGGCTACAATACCGGGAGAGGAATACGCAGTATTTT.

This clonotype showed up just once. One end of the junction does not line up with germline, which may come from a read error. The chain recombines TRBV5-1 with TRBJ1-1; D is uncertain. The CDR3 runs to 14 residues. Germline V gene lookup returns CDR1 SGHRS and CDR2 YFSETQ. The CDR3 DNA reads as TGCGCCAGCAGCTTAGGCGCAGCGAACACTGGAGCTATCTTT. Translating it yields CASSLGAANTGAIF.

A word on this clonotype: One end of the junction is discordant with germline, which a read error may explain. The chain recombines TRBV11-2 with TRBJ2-3, with 7 bases that match TRBD2. This CDR3 contains 14 residues. CDR1 and CDR2 (germline): SGHAT, FQNNGV. The CDR3 here is CASNLTGGPDTQYF. The CDR3 coding sequence is TGTGCCAGCAACTTAACGGGAGGCCCAGATACGCAGTATTTT.

This clonotype is a singleton in its sample. A read error may account for a junction end that differs from germline. This rearrangement joins TRBV7-9 to TRBJ1-1; D perhaps matches TRBD1 (6 bases). Germline assignment: CDR1 SEHNR and CDR2 FQNEAQ (reference sequence). There are 13 residues in the CDR3. CDR3 DNA sequence: TGTACCAGCAGCTTAGGAGGGACAAGGAAAGCTTTCTTT. It codes for CTSSLGGTRKAFF.

The J gene is TRBJ2-7, the V gene TRBV19; D possibly corresponds to TRBD2 (6 bases). The germline V gene has CDR1 LNHDA and CDR2 SQIVND (reference sequence). Trimming left V 6 bases short and J 7 bases short, with 22 bases between. CDR3 size: 15 residues. In DNA form, the CDR3 reads TGTGCCAGTAGCATAAAGGCTAGCGTGAATAGAGAGCAGTACTTC. It translates to CASSIKASVNREQYF.

Note on this clonotype: A junction end diverges from the germline sequence, so it may reflect a read error. CDR3 in DNA: TGTGCCAGCAGTCGACCGACAGGGGTGACCTACGGGCAGTACTTC. The encoded protein is CASSRPTGVTYGQYF. The J gene is TRBJ2-7, the V gene TRBV12-3 or TRBV12-4; the match to TRBD1 covers 8 bases. The CDR3 is 15 residues long.

In the case of this clonotype: The CDR3 end shows no conserved phenylalanine or tryptophan, and so a read error is likely. This chain joins TRBV6-2 or TRBV6-3 and TRBJ2-2; 8 positions agree with TRBD2. The CDR3 has 15 residues. V lost 9 bases and J lost 5; bases outside the gene matches: 11. The germline V gene encodes CDR1 MNHEY and CDR2 SVGEGT. The CDR3 loop reads CASRFSGAWTGELFY. The CDR3 nucleotides read TGTGCCAGTAGATTTAGCGGGGCTTGGACCGGGGAGCTGTTTTAT.

As for this clonotype: One end of the junction does not line up with germline, which may come from a read error. The chain couples TRBV4-2 to TRBJ2-3, with D tentatively TRBD2 (6 bases). The CDR3 is made up of 15 amino acids. Germline V gene sequence: CDR1 LGHNA, CDR2 YNFKEQ. The CDR3 here is CARSHVGGKGDTQYF. As DNA, the CDR3 is TGTGCCAGGAGCCATGTGGGCGGGAAGGGAGATACGCAGTATTTT.

About this clonotype: A junction end diverges from the germline sequence, so it may reflect a read error. J is TRBJ2-3 and V is TRBV5-1; no reliable D call. Germline CDR1 SGHRS, CDR2 YFSETQ. This CDR3 comprises 14 residues. CDR3 nucleotide sequence: TGCGCCAGCAGGGCAGATTGCGGCACAGATACGAAGTATTTT. Encoded protein: CASRADCGTDTKYF.

Details on this clonotype: This may stem from a read error, because a much larger clone lies one nucleotide away. This chain uses TRBV12-5 with TRBJ1-5; TRBD1 might be the D (5 bases). Germline CDR1 and CDR2: LGHNT and FRNRAP. The CDR3 covers 13 residues. This chain's CDR3 is CASRFDRNQPQHF. The CDR3 coding sequence is TGTGCTAGTCGTTTTGACAGAAATCAGCCCCAGCATTTT.

V usage is TRBV28 and J usage is TRBJ2-4, with 7 bases fitting TRBD2. This CDR3 has 15 amino acids. CDR1 is MDHEN, CDR2 SYDVKM, per germline. V was clipped by 8 bases and J by 6 bases; unmatched bases: 13. As DNA, the CDR3 is TGTGCCAGCGGAACCCGGGCGGGAGCAGCAAACATTCAGTACTTC. Its translation: CASGTRAGAANIQYF.

On this clonotype: A much larger clone lies a single base off, so this may be a read error. CDR3 in DNA: TGTGCCAACAACAGAGGCGGTTACAATGAGCAGTTCTTC. Its protein product is CANNRGGYNEQFF. The genes are TRBV6-2 or TRBV6-3 and TRBJ2-1; D not certain. The CDR3 contains 13 residues. The V gene's germline CDR1 is MNHEY and CDR2 SVGEGT. Trimming cost V 10 bases and J 4 bases, with 14 bases left between them.

A word on this clonotype: Germline is not matched at one junction end, which may reflect a read error. This CDR3 reads CASREVGGSYNEQSF. The DNA of the CDR3 is TGTGCCAGCAGGGAAGTGGGAGGCTCCTACAATGAGCAGTCCTTC. This chain joins TRBV12-3 or TRBV12-4 and TRBJ2-1; weak D call: TRBD2 (6 bases). This CDR3 region has 15 residues.

The chain uses TRBV29-1 and TRBJ2-3; 14 bases are a match to TRBD2. The CDR3 length is 15 residues. Germline lookup yields CDR1 SQVTM and CDR2 ANQGSEA. CDR3: CSVKRLAGGADTQYF. The CDR3 nucleotides read TGCAGTGTCAAGAGACTAGCGGGAGGGGCAGATACGCAGTATTTT.

About this clonotype: Mismatch with germline at one junction end may stem from a read error. The chain joins TRBV6-2 or TRBV6-3 to TRBJ2-7; possibly TRBD1 for D (6 bases). The CDR3 runs 13 residues. The germline V gene encodes CDR1 MNHEY and CDR2 SVGEGT. DNA for the CDR3: TGTGTCAGCTGGTACAGGGAAGGCTACGAGCAGTACTTC. Its protein product is CVSWYREGYEQYF.

About this clonotype: A junction end diverges from the germline sequence, so it may reflect a read error. The chain joins TRBV28 to TRBJ2-7, with D perhaps TRBD2 (5 bases). CDR1 and CDR2 from the germline V gene are MDHEN and SYDVKM. This CDR3 has 15 amino acids. CDR3 sequence (DNA): TGTGCCAGCAGTCCCCGCCGTAGCGCGAGCTACCAGCAGTACTTC. Protein sequence: CASSPRRSASYQQYF.

Of note for this clonotype: A junction end diverges from the germline sequence, so it may reflect a read error. J is TRBJ2-3 and V is TRBV25-1, with 9 bases that match TRBD1. Germline CDR1 reads MGHDK; CDR2 reads SYGVNS. The CDR3 runs 15 residues. The CDR3 here is CGSSPSGQGPDTQYF. CDR3 bases: TGTGGCAGCAGTCCATCGGGACAGGGCCCAGATACGCAGTATTTT.